These 8 T cell receptor beta chains share one sample of origin, sequenced in a study of T cell responses to AZD1222 COVID-19 vaccine. The assay was immunoSEQ multiplex PCR, and TCRdb's table has in-frame clones only and misses some. The repertoire holds roughly 130,000 clones, 88% seen once, with 15% to 20% in the top ten. Sequenced here: peripheral blood, sampled on day 0 of MenACWY control vaccination. The receptor source for this set is an adult in good health.

This chain joins TRBV5-4 and TRBJ2-2; D is possibly TRBD2 (5 bases). The CDR3 sequence is 15 residues long. The V end lost 3 bases, the J end lost 2 bases, and 11 bases lay between the germline ends. The germline V gene has CDR1 SGHNT and CDR2 YYREEE (reference sequence). The CDR3 protein is CASSWKGVNTGELFF. In DNA form, the CDR3 reads TGTGCCAGCAGCTGGAAGGGAGTTAACACCGGGGAGCTGTTTTTT.

The CDR3 is CASSQGRFWSEAFF. The CDR3 DNA sequence: TGTGCCAGCAGCCAAGGCCGGTTTTGGTCTGAAGCTTTCTTT. The J gene is TRBJ1-1, the V gene TRBV3-1 (or the pseudogene TRBV3-2), with D hard to call. The CDR3 has 14 amino acids. CDR1 and CDR2 from the germline V gene are LGHDT and YNNKEL (reference sequence). Deletions cut 1 base from V and 6 bases from J, with 12 bases between.

V usage is TRBV27 and J usage is TRBJ2-5; 9 bases are shared with TRBD1. In germline, CDR1 is MNHEY, CDR2 SMNVEV (reference sequence). Unmatched junction bases numbered 27, after V lost 1 base and J lost 3 bases. The CDR3 consists of 23 residues. The CDR3 reads CASSLFSGTGPYENSPTKETQYF. CDR3 DNA sequence: TGTGCCAGCAGTTTATTCTCCGGGACAGGGCCCTATGAAAACTCCCCAACCAAAGAGACCCAGTACTTC.

The V and J genes are TRBV28 and TRBJ1-1; perhaps TRBD1 as D (5 bases). CDR3 length: 14 residues. V was trimmed by 6 bases and J by 2 bases, leaving 13 bases between them. Per the germline V gene, CDR1 is MDHEN and CDR2 is SYDVKM. CDR3 sequence (DNA): TGTGCCAGCAGGGGAAGGGACCTTAACACTGAAGCTTTCTTT. The encoded protein is CASRGRDLNTEAFF.

This clone was seen a few times. V gene TRBV12-3 or TRBV12-4 combines with J gene TRBJ2-7, with D tentatively TRBD2 (5 bases). This CDR3 is built from 12 residues. The V gene lost 3 bases and the J gene lost 3 bases, with 6 bases spanning the gap. CDR3 in amino acids: CASSFSGYEQYF. Written as DNA, the CDR3 is TGTGCCAGCAGTTTCAGCGGCTACGAGCAGTACTTC.

The table lists this clone with a few counts. V is TRBV18 and J is TRBJ2-1; 12 bases are a match to TRBD2. Germline loops: CDR1 KGHSH, CDR2 LQKENI. The J segment lost 0 bases and the V segment lost 3 bases, leaving 6 bases of the junction unmatched. CDR3 size: 18 residues. CDR3 nucleotide sequence: TGTGCCAGCTCACCGGGGCTAGCGGGAGGGAGCTCCTACAATGAGCAGTTCTTC. Its translation is CASSPGLAGGSSYNEQFF.

The chain combines TRBV5-1 with TRBJ2-5; 7 nucleotides align to TRBD1. J gave up 2 bases and V 4 bases, and 5 bases lay outside the gene matches. Germline-derived CDR1 and CDR2 are SGHRS and YFSETQ. The CDR3 has 14 residues. The CDR3 loop reads CASSGLTGQETQYF. CDR3 in DNA: TGCGCCAGCAGCGGATTGACAGGGCAAGAGACCCAGTACTTC.

The chain recombines TRBV19 with TRBJ2-1; 7 nucleotides align to TRBD2. The CDR3 length is 14 residues. In germline, CDR1 is LNHDA, CDR2 SQIVND (reference sequence). Unmatched junction bases numbered 3, after V lost 1 base and J lost 6 bases. CDR3 bases: TGTGCCAGTAGTATAGTTCCTAGCGGCAATGAGCAGTTCTTC. Residues: CASSIVPSGNEQFF.